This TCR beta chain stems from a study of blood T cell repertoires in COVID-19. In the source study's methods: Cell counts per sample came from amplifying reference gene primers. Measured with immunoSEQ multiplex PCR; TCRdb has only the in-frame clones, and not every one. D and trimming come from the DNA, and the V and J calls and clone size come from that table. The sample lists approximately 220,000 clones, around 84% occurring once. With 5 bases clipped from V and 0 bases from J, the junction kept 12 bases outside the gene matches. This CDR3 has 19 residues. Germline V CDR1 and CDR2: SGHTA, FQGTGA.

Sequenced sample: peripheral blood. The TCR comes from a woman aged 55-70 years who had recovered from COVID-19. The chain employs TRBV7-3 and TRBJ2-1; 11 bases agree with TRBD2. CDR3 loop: CASSEVSGGAPSSYNEQFF. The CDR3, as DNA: TGTGCCAGCAGCGAAGTTAGCGGGGGGGCCCCCAGCTCCTACAATGAGCAGTTCTTC.